This TCR beta chain was obtained from a study of shared clonotypes between healthy human individuals. Study conclusions and caveats: Approximately 4.9% of naive CD4 clonotypes were shared across several donors.

Sequencing was performed with immunoSEQ multiplex PCR; in TCRdb, only in-frame clones are kept and a portion is missing. This sample has over 2 million clones, with 85% to 95% found just once. Partitioning of CD4+ cells yielded a CD45RA+ naive subset and a CD45RA-negative memory subset. Regarding this clone: The antigen remains undetermined.

V lost 3 bases and J lost 7, with 10 bases in between. Germline values: CDR1 KGHSH, CDR2 LQKENI. There are 13 residues in the CDR3. The sequencing sample was made of naive CD4+ T cells from PBMCs. Stated subset: CD45RA+ positively selected. The gene calls are TRBV18 and TRBJ1-5, with a tentative D call TRBD1 (5 bases). This TCR was sampled from a man aged 18-30 years in good health. Some clones in this sample may be carry-over from other donors' samples. CDR3 region: CASSPEGEQPQHF. The CDR3 DNA follows: TGTGCCAGCTCACCGGAAGGGGAACAGCCCCAGCATTTT.